This record concerns one T cell receptor (beta chain) sequence. Its antigen is as yet unknown. The V end lost 0 bases, the J end lost 4 bases, and 14 bases lay between the germline ends. The CDR3 runs 16 residues. The V gene's germline CDR1 is SGHRS and CDR2 YFSETQ. These data are taken from a study of cytomegalovirus exposure and HLA in healthy donors. Points from the study as a whole: Previous analysis showed most TCR beta V segments were productive about 87% or about 30% of the time. According to a later analysis, most TCR beta chains associated with CMV appeared HLA-restricted.

PCR involved 60 Vbeta and 13 Jbeta primers. Source study methods: Roughly 11 million shared chains were among approximately 80 million unique TCR beta chains counted in a later analysis. Data came from immunoSEQ multiplex PCR; TCRdb stores just in-frame clones and leaves some out. V and J calls and clone size come straight from that table; D and trimming were deduced from the DNA. The sample has more than 150,000 clones; roughly four fifths are singletons. This sequence was found in a woman aged 25 to 39 in good health and CMV-seronegative. The sample consisted of PBMCs. The chain employs TRBV5-1 and TRBJ2-1; no clear D. The DNA for the CDR3 is TGCGCCAGCAGCTTGGGGCGGCGTGCTACTTACAATGAGCAGTTCTTC. Translating gives CASSLGRRATYNEQFF.